Detailed here is one T cell receptor (beta chain). The repertoire was sequenced with immunoSEQ multiplex PCR; TCRdb's copy has only in-frame clones and lacks some. The data contain around 370,000 clones, approximately 89% of them singletons. This CDR3 is 14 amino acids long. CDR1 and CDR2 from the germline V gene are LGHDT and YNNKEL (reference sequence). Between the trimmed V and J ends, which lost 8 bases and 7 bases, there was a span of 20 bases. The sample is drawn from a study of blood T cell repertoires in COVID-19. The chain uses TRBV3-1 (or the pseudogene TRBV3-2) and TRBJ1-2; TRBD1 is a possible D gene (6 bases). The receptor comes from a young woman who had recovered from COVID-19. The sequenced material came from peripheral blood. CDR3 loop: CASQEGRGGSGYTF. The CDR3 region has the DNA TGTGCCAGCCAAGAGGGGCGAGGGGGTAGTGGCTACACCTTC.